The rows below give T cell receptor beta chains drawn from one sample of a study of early stage breast cancer tumors. The protocol was immunoSEQ multiplex PCR, while the TCRdb copy is restricted to in-frame clones and leaves out a portion. Of 25,000 to 30,000 clones in the sample, roughly 50% were seen once. What was sequenced was breast tumor tissue. The receptors derive from a person in their fifties with breast cancer. The CDR3 runs from the conserved cysteine through the conserved F or W. D genes are given only for firm matches. For some rows the clone size is stated as once, few or many, or as a class when expanded; others skip it.

CDR3nt	CDR3aa	d_gene	abundance	v_gene	j_gene
TGTGCCAGCGGGGGTAGAGAGTCGGCCACAGATACGCAGTATTTT	CASGGRESATDTQYF	-	-	TRBV6-6	TRBJ2-3
TGTGCCAGCTCACGGCAGGGAGGGTTCACAGATACGCAGTATTTT	CASSRQGGFTDTQYF	TRBD2	-	TRBV18	TRBJ2-3
TGTGCCAGCAGCGGGCGCAATCAGCCCCAGCATTTT	CASSGRNQPQHF	-	few	TRBV6-5	TRBJ1-5
TGTGCCAGCAGCCCTCCGGGACTAGCGACAGATACGCAGTATTTT	CASSPPGLATDTQYF	TRBD2	-	TRBV5-4	TRBJ2-3
TGCAGCGTTGAAGATGATGACAGGCCTAACTATGGCTACACCTTC	CSVEDDDRPNYGYTF	-	-	TRBV29-1	TRBJ1-2
TGTGCCAGCAGCTTTGGAGGGGGAGAGACCCAGTACTTC	CASSFGGGETQYF	-	-	TRBV7-2	TRBJ2-5
TGCGCCAGCAGCCCGAGGGTGGGGGGAGAGACCCAGTACTTC	CASSPRVGGETQYF	-	-	TRBV4-3	TRBJ2-5
TGCGCCAGCAGCCCTCAGACGGGATTCTCCTACAATGAGCAGTTCTTC	CASSPQTGFSYNEQFF	-	-	TRBV4-3	TRBJ2-1
TGTGCCAGCAGCCCCCCTCGCTCTGGGGCCAACGTCCTGACTTTC	CASSPPRSGANVLTF	-	-	TRBV2	TRBJ2-6
TGTGCCAGCCGTGACAGACCCTACGAGCAGTACTTC	CASRDRPYEQYF	-	-	TRBV2	TRBJ2-7
TGTGCCTGGAGTGTAGCCAGGGGGCGACGAGGGGAGCTGTTTTTT	CAWSVARGRRGELFF	TRBD1	once	TRBV30	TRBJ2-2